The entry that follows covers one T cell receptor beta chain sequence. This clone has only one observation. Which antigen it targets is not known. No much larger clonotype is one base removed from it; base qualities were not supplied. V and J lose 6 bases and 8 bases, and a span of 13 bases separates them. The germline V gene supplies CDR1 MGHDK and CDR2 SYGVNS. The CDR3 goes from the cysteine to the phenylalanine over 12 residues. CDR3 DNA is the only sequence kept; it has 36 bases, read in frame from the first base. This sample was included in a study of blood T cell repertoires in COVID-19 (dated by TCRdb to the early 2020s). For the wider study: Samples covering the acute and convalescent phases of COVID-19 were provided by collaborators in the United States, Italy and Spain. A de-identified subject ID, COVID-19 status, age in years and sex were almost always included in the sample metadata. Where HLA class I and class II types were available, the types were taken from metadata supplied by the sample provider, not from assay-based typing. Subjects who had been exposed to COVID-19, were actively infected with it, or had recovered from it provided the deeply sampled blood TCRbeta repertoires that made up the dataset. Samples came from the ongoing ImmuneRACE study (first 160 participants) plus 1,254 subjects from 6 global collaborators. The material from the prospective study consisted of cDNA or gDNA derived from T cells, B-cell-depleted T cells, or PBMCs. A freely available public database, intended as a resource for researchers studying the immune response to SARS-CoV-2, is where the repertoires were released.

The immunoSEQ Assay, a bias-controlled multiplex PCR, was used to amplify TCRbeta CDR3 regions from genomic DNA. The original pipeline was this. Within the assay, amplification of reference gene primers was used to estimate how many nucleated cells each sample contained. Sequence reads were collapsed and filtered to measure the absolute abundance of every unique TCRbeta CDR3 rearrangement. Productive Simpson clonality was computed per sample as the square root of Simpson's diversity index over productive rearrangements. This is the immuneACCESS table as TCRdb keeps it, with only in-frame sequences that have V and J called. A part of the clones is gone; compared with another copy, unresolved V genes explain less than half, and the rest is unexplained. V and J calls and clone size are given by that table; D and trimming were obtained from the DNA. This sample comprises 90,000 or so clones, around 75% of them detected only once. The top ten constitute 24% of the sample.

Collaborating institutions collected whole blood in K2EDTA tubes following their own protocols. For TCRbeta analysis, collaborators shipped samples in one of three forms: frozen whole blood, isolated PBMCs, or DNA extracted from either of those sample types. Broad study findings and their caveats: Clinical and demographic metadata were provided uncurated, with the amount varying by source and participant.

The sequence was collected from a human donor in a cohort sampled during active COVID-19. Sequenced: peripheral blood. Here the chain combines TRBV25-1 and TRBJ1-2, with TRBD1 tentatively as D gene (6 bases match). The bases are TGTGCCAGCAGCACAGGGCACGGAGGCTACACCTTC. It translates to CASSTGHGGYTF.